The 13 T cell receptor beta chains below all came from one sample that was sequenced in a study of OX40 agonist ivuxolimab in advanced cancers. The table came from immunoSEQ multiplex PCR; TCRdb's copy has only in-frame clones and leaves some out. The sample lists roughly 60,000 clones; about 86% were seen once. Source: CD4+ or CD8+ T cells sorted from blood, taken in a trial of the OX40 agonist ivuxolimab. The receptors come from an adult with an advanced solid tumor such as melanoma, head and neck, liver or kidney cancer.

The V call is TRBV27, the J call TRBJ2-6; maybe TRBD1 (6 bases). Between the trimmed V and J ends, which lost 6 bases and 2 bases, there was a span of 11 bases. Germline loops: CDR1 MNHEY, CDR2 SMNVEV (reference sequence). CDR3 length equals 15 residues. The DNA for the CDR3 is TGTGCCAGCAGAACAGGGATGGCTGGGGCCAACGTCCTGACTTTC. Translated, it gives CASRTGMAGANVLTF.

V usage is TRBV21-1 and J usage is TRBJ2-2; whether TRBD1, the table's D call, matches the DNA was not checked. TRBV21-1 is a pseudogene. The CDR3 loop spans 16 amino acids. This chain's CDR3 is CASSKRSGQLTGELFF. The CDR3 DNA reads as TGTGCCAGCAGCAAAAGGTCGGGACAACTCACCGGGGAGCTGTTTTTT.

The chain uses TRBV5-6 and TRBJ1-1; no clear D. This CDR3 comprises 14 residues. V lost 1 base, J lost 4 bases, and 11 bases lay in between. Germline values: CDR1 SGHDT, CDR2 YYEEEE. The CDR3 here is CASSLWGSGTEAFF. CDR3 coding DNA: TGTGCCAGCAGCTTGTGGGGAAGCGGCACTGAAGCTTTCTTT.

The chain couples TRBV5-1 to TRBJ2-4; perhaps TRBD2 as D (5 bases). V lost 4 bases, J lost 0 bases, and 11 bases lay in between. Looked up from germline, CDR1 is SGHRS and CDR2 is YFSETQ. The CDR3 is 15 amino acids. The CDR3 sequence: CASSAGEVAKNIQYF. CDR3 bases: TGCGCCAGCAGCGCGGGTGAGGTAGCCAAAAACATTCAGTACTTC.

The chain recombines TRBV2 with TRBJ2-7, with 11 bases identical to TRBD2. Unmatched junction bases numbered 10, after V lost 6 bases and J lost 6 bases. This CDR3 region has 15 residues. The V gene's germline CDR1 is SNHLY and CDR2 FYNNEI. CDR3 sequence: CASSQISGGATEQYF. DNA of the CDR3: TGTGCCAGCAGCCAAATTAGCGGGGGGGCTACCGAGCAGTACTTC.

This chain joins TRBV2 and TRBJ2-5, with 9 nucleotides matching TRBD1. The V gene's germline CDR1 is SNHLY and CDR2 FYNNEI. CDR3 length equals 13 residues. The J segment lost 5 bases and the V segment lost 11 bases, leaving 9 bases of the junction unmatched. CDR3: CAAAGTGKETQYF. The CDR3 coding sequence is TGTGCCGCTGCCGGGACAGGGAAGGAGACCCAGTACTTC.

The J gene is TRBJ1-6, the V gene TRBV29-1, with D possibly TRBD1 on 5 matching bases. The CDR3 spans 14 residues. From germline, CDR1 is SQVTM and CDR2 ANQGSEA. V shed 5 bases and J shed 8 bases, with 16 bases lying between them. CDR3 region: CSVSGGIGDSPLHF. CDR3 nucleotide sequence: TGCAGCGTTTCGGGGGGAATAGGGGATTCACCCCTCCACTTT.

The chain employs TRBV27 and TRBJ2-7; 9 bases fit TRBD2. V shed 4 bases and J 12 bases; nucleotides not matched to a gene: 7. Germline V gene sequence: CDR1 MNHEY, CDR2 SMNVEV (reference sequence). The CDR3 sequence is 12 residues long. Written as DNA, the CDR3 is TGTGCCAGCAGTTCACCCCCTAGCGGGGTGTACTTC. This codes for CASSSPPSGVYF.

CDR3 DNA: TGCGCCAGCAGCTTGGTTGCGGCGAACACTGAAGCTTTCTTT. It is translated as CASSLVAANTEAFF. J is TRBJ1-1 and V is TRBV5-1; no clear D. The CDR3 covers 14 residues. Germline values: CDR1 SGHRS, CDR2 YFSETQ. V lost 0 bases, J lost 1 base, and 7 bases lay in between.

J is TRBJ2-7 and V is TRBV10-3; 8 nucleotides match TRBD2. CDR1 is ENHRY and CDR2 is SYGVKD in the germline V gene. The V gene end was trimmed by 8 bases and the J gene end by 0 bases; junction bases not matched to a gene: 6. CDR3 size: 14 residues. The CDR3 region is CAIHSGVSSYEQYF. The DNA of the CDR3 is TGTGCCATCCATAGCGGGGTTAGCTCCTACGAGCAGTACTTC.

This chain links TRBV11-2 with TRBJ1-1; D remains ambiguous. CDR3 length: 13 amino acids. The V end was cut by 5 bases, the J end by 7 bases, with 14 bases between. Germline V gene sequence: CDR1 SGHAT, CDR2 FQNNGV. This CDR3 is CASSLGRKFEAFF. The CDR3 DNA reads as TGTGCCAGCAGCCTTGGGAGAAAATTTGAAGCTTTCTTT.

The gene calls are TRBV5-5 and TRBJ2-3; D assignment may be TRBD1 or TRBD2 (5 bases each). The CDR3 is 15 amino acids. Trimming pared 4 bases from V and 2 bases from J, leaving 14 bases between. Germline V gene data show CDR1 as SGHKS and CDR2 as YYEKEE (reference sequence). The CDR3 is CASSHRDRYTDTQYF. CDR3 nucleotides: TGTGCCAGCAGCCACCGGGACCGGTACACAGATACGCAGTATTTT. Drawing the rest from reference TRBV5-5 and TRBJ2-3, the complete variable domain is DAGVTQSPTHLIKTRGQQVTLRCSPISGHKSVSWYQQVLGQGPQFIFQYYEKEERGRGNFPDRFSARQFPNYSSELNVNALLLGDSALYLCASSHRDRYTDTQYFGPGTRLTVL.

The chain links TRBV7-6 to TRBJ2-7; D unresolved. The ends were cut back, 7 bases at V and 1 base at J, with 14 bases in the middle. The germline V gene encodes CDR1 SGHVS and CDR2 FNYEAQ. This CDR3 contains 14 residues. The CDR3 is CASTFTPRSYEQYF. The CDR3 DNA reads TGTGCCAGCACCTTCACCCCAAGGTCCTACGAGCAGTACTTC. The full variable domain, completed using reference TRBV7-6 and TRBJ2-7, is GAGVSQSPRYKVTKRGQDVALRCDPISGHVSLYWYRQALGQGPEFLTYFNYEAQQDKSGLPNDRFSAERPEGSISTLTIQRTEQRDSAMYRCASTFTPRSYEQYFGPGTRLTVT.